This T cell receptor (beta chain) emerged from a study of beta chain features in type 1 diabetes (dated by TCRdb to 2017 to 2018). Regarding the complete study: Mean age, gender distribution, total cell number and subset yield were not different between patients and healthy donors. A total of 90 million to 130 million sorted cells were examined across all samples, and a strong correlation was observed between cell number per subset and RNA yield. The study compared the TCRB repertoires of sorted circulating CD4+ T cell subsets in recently diagnosed type 1 diabetes patients with those in matched healthy donors. Whereas all 30 or so donors provided naive and central memory subsets, regulatory and stem cell-like memory subsets were isolated from just 8 patients and roughly 8 healthy donors.

A single peripheral blood draw of about 120 mL on average was collected from each donor into heparinised tubes. Using a panel that included CD45RO, CCR7, CD25, CD127, CD95 and CD27, naive, central memory, regulatory and stem cell-like memory CD4+ T cells were sorted on a BD FACSAria II. Every sorted population had a purity above 95%. PBMCs were isolated right away by Lymphoprep density gradient centrifugation and were stained directly, without culture. So that batch effects would be minimized, each experiment stained and sorted samples in pairs, pairing one healthy donor with one patient. The entire amount of isolated RNA was reverse transcribed using the High Capacity cDNA Reverse Transcription Kit, so the sequenced TCRB transcripts were expressed ones. Deep immunoSEQ sequencing was performed on naive, central memory and regulatory T cell samples, with an average of roughly 3.3 million total reads per sample. Sorted cells were lysed in RLT buffer and RNA was extracted with DNase-treated RNeasy Micro or Mini kits, depending on cell number. To prevent cross-contamination, every cell subset was processed on its own, while patient and healthy donor samples were processed together. The immunoSEQ multiplex PCR was used to amplify TCRB sequences from cDNA, generating 87-bp fragments that spanned the CDR3 region. Amplicons were sequenced on the Illumina HiSeq platform. As for how the authors treated the data: Synthetic template baselines were used to correct PCR bias computationally, reads within Hamming distance 2 were collapsed together, and singletons that could not be merged were discarded. Reads were aligned against IMGT to assign V, D and J genes, CDR3 length and insertions or deletions at six rearrangement sites. Clonotype counts were normalized to sorted cell number within each subset before computing true diversity and Gini coefficients with the tcR R package. Repertoire sharing was quantified using the overlap coefficient calculated on TCRB nucleotide sequences. TCRdb mirrors the immuneACCESS table, restricted to in-frame sequences. Some clones are absent from its copies; in checked studies, under half trace to an unresolved V gene, and the reason for the others is unknown. The V and J calls and the clone size are those of that table, but D and trimming were determined from the DNA. The sample table contains fewer than 350,000 clones; only one count was recorded for approximately 8.1% of them. The ten largest clonotypes hold 1% of the sample.

Results the study describes overall, beyond this receptor: In all four CD4+ subsets, TCRB CDR3 length was moderately but significantly shorter in type 1 diabetes patients. At VDJ recombination sites, type 1 diabetes patients had fewer insertions and more deleted nucleotides, which implies abnormalities in thymic rearrangement. PCR may preferentially amplify shorter templates, but because patient and control samples were amplified and corrected together, any resulting skew would affect both groups equally. The naive, central memory and regulatory TCRB repertoires appeared to resemble one another more closely among patients than among healthy donors. Because the HLA sub-analyses included only small numbers of individuals, any influence of HLA type on TCRB rearrangement was left unresolved. Because cDNA was sequenced instead of genomic DNA, highly expressing activated cells could be over-represented, though the groups showed no difference in activation or CD3 levels.

In this sample, this clone turned up many times. There is no known antigen for this receptor. Per-nucleotide qualities are absent, and no much larger clonotype sits a single base away. V was cut back by 4 bases and J by 0 bases, leaving a gap of 8 bases between them. The germline V gene provides CDR1 LGHNA and CDR2 YNFKEQ. The CDR3 has 14 amino acids, counting the end cysteine and phenylalanine. Only the CDR3 region is kept as DNA, spanning 42 bases read in frame from base 1. Sequencing was done on a sample of central memory CD4+ T cells from blood. The TCR was taken from a woman between 18 and 29 years old in good health. Recombination joined TRBV4-2 with TRBJ2-3, with a weak D call of TRBD2 (7 bases match). The sequenced DNA is TGTGCCAGCAGCCGGGGGGGCAGCACAGATACGCAGTATTTT. Translated, this is CASSRGGSTDTQYF.